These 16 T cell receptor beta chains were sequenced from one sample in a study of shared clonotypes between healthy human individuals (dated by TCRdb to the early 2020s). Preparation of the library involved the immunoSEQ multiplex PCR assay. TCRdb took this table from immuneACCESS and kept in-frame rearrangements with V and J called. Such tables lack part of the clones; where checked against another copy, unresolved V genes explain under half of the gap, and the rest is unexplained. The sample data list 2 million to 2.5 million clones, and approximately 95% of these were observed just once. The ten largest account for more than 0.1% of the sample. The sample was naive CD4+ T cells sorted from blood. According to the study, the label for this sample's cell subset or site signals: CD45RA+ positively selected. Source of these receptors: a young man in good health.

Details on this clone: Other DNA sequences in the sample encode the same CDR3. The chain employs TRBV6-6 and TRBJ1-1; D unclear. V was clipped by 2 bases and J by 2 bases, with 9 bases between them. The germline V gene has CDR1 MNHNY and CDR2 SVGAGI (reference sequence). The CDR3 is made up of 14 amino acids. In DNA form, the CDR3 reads TGTGCCAGCAGTTACCTTGGCGGTAACACTGAAGCTTTCTTT. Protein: CASSYLGGNTEAFF.

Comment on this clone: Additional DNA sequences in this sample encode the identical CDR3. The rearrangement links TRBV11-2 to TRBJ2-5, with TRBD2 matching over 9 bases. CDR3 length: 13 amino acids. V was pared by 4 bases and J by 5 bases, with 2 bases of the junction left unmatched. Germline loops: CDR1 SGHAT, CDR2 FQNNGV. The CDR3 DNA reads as TGTGCCAGCAGCTCTGGACTAGCGGAGACCCAGTACTTC. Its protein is CASSSGLAETQYF.

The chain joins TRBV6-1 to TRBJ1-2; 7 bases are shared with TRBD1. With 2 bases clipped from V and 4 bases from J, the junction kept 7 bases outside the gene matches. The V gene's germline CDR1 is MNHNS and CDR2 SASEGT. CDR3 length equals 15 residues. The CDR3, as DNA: TGTGCCAGCAGTGAAAAAGGGGGCATCGGCTATGGCTACACCTTC. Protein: CASSEKGGIGYGYTF.

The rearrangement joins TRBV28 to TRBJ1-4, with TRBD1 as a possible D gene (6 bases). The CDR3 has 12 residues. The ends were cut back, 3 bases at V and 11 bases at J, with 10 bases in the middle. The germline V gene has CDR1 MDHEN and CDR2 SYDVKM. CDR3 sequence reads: CASSLNQGKLFF. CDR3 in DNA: TGTGCCAGCAGTTTGAATCAGGGGAAACTGTTTTTT. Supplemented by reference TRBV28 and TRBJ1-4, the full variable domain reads DVKVTQSSRYLVKRTGEKVFLECVQDMDHENMFWYRQDPGLGLRLIYFSYDVKMKEKGDIPEGYSVSREKKERFSLILESASTNQTSMYLCASSLNQGKLFFGSGTQLSVL.

Written as DNA, the CDR3 is TGTGCCAGCAGCTTACGCTCCGAGAACACTGAAGCTTTCTTT. Its translation is CASSLRSENTEAFF. J is TRBJ1-1 and V is TRBV7-9; D is undetermined. V was trimmed by 2 bases and J by 1 base, leaving 8 bases between them. Germline CDR1 is SEHNR and CDR2 is FQNEAQ (reference sequence). The CDR3 length is 14 residues.

DNA of the CDR3: TGTGCCTGCTCAATCGGGCTGGAAGCTTTCTTT. Protein: CACSIGLEAFF. The rearrangement links TRBV30 to TRBJ1-1; D ambiguous. The germline V gene has CDR1 GTSNPN and CDR2 SVGIG (reference sequence). The CDR3 consists of 11 residues. V was pared by 6 bases and J by 8 bases, with 13 bases between.

The CDR3 spells CASSLRGALVAKNIQYF. CDR3 in DNA: TGTGCCAGCAGCCTACGGGGAGCCCTCGTGGCCAAAAACATTCAGTACTTC. The rearrangement uses TRBV7-2 and TRBJ2-4, with D maybe TRBD2 (5 bases). Germline V lookup: CDR1 SGHTA, CDR2 FQGNSA. The CDR3 spans 17 residues. Trimming took off 5 bases at V and 1 base at J, with 18 bases between the two ends.

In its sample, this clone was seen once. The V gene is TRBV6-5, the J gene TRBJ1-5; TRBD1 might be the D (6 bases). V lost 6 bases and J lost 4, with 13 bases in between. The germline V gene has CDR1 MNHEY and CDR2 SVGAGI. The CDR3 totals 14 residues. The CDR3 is CASSPDRTNQPQHF. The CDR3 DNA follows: TGTGCCAGCAGCCCAGACAGGACTAATCAGCCCCAGCATTTT.

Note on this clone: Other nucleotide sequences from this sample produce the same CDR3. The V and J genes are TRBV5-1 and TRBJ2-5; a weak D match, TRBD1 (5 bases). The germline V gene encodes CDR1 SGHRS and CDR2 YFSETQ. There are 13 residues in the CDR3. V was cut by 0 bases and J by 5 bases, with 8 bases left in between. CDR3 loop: CASSLEGWETQYF. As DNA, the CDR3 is TGCGCCAGCAGCTTGGAGGGGTGGGAGACCCAGTACTTC.

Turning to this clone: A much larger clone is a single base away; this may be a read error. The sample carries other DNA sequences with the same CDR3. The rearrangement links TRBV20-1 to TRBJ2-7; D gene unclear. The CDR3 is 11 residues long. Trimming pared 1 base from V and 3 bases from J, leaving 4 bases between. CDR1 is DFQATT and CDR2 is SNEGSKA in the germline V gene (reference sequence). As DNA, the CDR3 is TGCAGTGCTAGAGGAGGCTACGAGCAGTACTTC. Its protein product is CSARGGYEQYF.

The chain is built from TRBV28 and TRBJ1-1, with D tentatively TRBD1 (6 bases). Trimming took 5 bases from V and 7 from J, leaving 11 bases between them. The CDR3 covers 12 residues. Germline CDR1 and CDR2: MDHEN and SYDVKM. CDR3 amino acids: CASSPPTGEAFF. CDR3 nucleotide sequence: TGTGCCAGCAGTCCACCGACAGGTGAAGCTTTCTTT.

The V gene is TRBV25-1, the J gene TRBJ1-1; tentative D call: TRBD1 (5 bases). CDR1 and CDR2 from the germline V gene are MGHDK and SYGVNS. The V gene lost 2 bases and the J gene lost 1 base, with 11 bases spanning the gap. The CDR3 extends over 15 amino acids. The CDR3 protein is CASSELRQGNTEAFF. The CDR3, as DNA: TGTGCCAGCAGTGAACTCCGTCAGGGGAACACTGAAGCTTTCTTT.

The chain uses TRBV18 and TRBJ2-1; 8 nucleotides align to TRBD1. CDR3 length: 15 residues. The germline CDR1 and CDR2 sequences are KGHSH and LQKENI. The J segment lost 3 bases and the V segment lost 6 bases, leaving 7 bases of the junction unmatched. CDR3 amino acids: CASSPRGQDYNEQFF. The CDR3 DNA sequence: TGTGCCAGCTCTCCAAGGGGACAGGACTACAATGAGCAGTTCTTC.

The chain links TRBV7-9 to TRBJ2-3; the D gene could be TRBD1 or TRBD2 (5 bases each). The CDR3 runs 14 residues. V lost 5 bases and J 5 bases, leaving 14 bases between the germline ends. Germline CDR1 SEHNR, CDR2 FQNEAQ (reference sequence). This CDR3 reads CASSPPRGIDTQYF. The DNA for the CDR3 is TGTGCCAGCAGCCCCCCGAGGGGCATAGATACGCAGTATTTT. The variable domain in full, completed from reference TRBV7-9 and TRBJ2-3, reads DTGVSQNPRHKITKRGQNVTFRCDPISEHNRLYWYRQTLGQGPEFLTYFQNEAQLEKSRLLSDRFSAERPKGSFSTLEIQRTEQGDSAMYLCASSPPRGIDTQYFGPGTRLTVL.

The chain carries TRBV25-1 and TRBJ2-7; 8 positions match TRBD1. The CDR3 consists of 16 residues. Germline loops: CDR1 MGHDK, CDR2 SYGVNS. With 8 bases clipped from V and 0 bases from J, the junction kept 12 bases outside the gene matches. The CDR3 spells CASSRTGNSPSYEQYF. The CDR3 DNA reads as TGTGCCAGCTCTCGGACAGGGAACTCCCCCTCCTACGAGCAGTACTTC.

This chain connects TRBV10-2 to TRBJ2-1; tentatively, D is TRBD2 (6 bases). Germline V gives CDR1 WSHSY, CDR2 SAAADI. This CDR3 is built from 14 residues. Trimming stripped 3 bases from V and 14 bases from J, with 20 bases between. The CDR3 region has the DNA TGCGCCAGCAGTGACCCCGACGCCGGGGGTAGGGAGTTCTTC. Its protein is CASSDPDAGGREFF.